A selection of T cell receptor beta chains follows, all from one sample in a study of cytomegalovirus exposure and HLA in healthy donors. Assay: immunoSEQ multiplex PCR; the TCRdb copy retains only in-frame clones and omits some. Here the sample spans 150,000 to 200,000 clones, roughly 80% being singletons. The sequenced sample was PBMCs. Source of these receptors: a male donor in good health and CMV-seronegative. The CDR3 runs from the conserved cysteine through the conserved F or W. The D gene is left open where the match is weak. Not every row has a clone size; where given, it reads once, few, many or a size class.

CDR3 DNA | CDR3 protein | D gene | V gene | clone size | CDR3 length | J gene
TGTGCCAGCAGTTTATTGGGAGGGTCAGGTCAGCCCCAGCATTTT | CASSLLGGSGQPQHF | . | TRBV28 | . | 15 | TRBJ1-5
TGTGCCAGCTCACCACAATTCCTAGCGGGAGGGATCAATGAGCAGTTCTTC | CASSPQFLAGGINEQFF | TRBD2 | TRBV18 | . | 17 | TRBJ2-1
TGTGCCAGCAGCGTAGCGGGGAGCGGGGTAAGCTCCTACGAGCAGTACTTC | CASSVAGSGVSSYEQYF | TRBD2 | TRBV9 | . | 17 | TRBJ2-7
TGCGCCAGCAGCTTAAATTCACTGATTTCCTACAATGAGCAGTTCTTC | CASSLNSLISYNEQFF | . | TRBV5-1 | few | 16 | TRBJ2-1
TGTGCCAGCTCACCCAACAGCCAGGGCTACACCTTC | CASSPNSQGYTF | . | TRBV18 | . | 12 | TRBJ1-2
TGCGCCAGCAGCCAAGATTGGGTCTCCCGGGATCAGCCCCAGCATTTT | CASSQDWVSRDQPQHF | . | TRBV4-1 | . | 16 | TRBJ1-5
TGTGCCAGCAGCCTCCAGCCAGACAGCACTGAAGCTTTCTTT | CASSLQPDSTEAFF | . | TRBV7-2 | . | 14 | TRBJ1-1
TGTGCCAGCAGTTTATATGACAAGCCCTCACCCCTCCACTTT | CASSLYDKPSPLHF | . | TRBV28 | . | 14 | TRBJ1-6
TGTGCCAGCAGGGGACAGGGGTGGAACACCGGGGAGCTGTTTTTT | CASRGQGWNTGELFF | TRBD1 | TRBV2 | . | 15 | TRBJ2-2
TGTGCCAGCAGTGGGCGGGCACTTGGGACTAGCGGGGGGGTAGATACGCAGTATTTT | CASSGRALGTSGGVDTQYF | TRBD2 | TRBV2 | . | 19 | TRBJ2-3
TGTGCCAGCAGCGTGGGTATACTAGCGGACTCCTACGAGCAGTACTTC | CASSVGILADSYEQYF | TRBD2 | TRBV9 | . | 16 | TRBJ2-7
TGTGCCACCAGCAGAGATTTAAAGGAGGGCTACACCTTC | CATSRDLKEGYTF | . | TRBV15 | . | 13 | TRBJ1-2
TGTGCCAGCAGTGAAAATGAGAGGTCCTATAATTCACCCCTCCACTTT | CASSENERSYNSPLHF | . | TRBV6-1 | . | 16 | TRBJ1-6